The 19 T cell receptor beta chains below all came from one sample that was sequenced in a study of T cells in Graves' hyperthyroidism and ophthalmopathy (dated by TCRdb to between 2018 and 2021). Libraries were constructed by multiplex PCR. Sequencing used an Illumina HiSeq 2000. Amplification of TCR beta CDR3 regions was carried out from RNA transcripts. The TCR CDR3 was subjected to a first round of RT-PCR using the HTBI primer set and the Qiagen OneStep RT-PCR kit. The public reads were reanalyzed by TCRdb: fastp trimming at Q25, MiXCR alignment, in-frame beta chains only. Each entry is one CDR3 protein sequence, shown with its most common DNA and genes. In all, the sample holds hundreds of thousands of distinct CDR3 sequences, and less than 15% of those were seen once. The ten largest account for about a tenth of the sample. Sequenced: blood. The receptors were sampled from a woman under 30 with Graves' hyperthyroidism.

The V and J genes are TRBV27 and TRBJ2-1; unclear D gene. This CDR3 is built from 14 residues. Trimming cost V 4 bases and J 10 bases, with 17 bases left between them. Germline lookup yields CDR1 MNHEY and CDR2 SMNVEV (reference sequence). Here the CDR3 reads CASSSIWETWEQFF. CDR3 nucleotide sequence: TGTGCCAGCAGTTCCATCTGGGAAACTTGGGAGCAGTTCTTC.

The gene calls are TRBV30 and TRBJ2-2; TRBD1 might be the D (6 bases). In germline, CDR1 is GTSNPN, CDR2 SVGIG (reference sequence). The germline V and J ends were trimmed by 4 bases and 4 bases, with 22 bases remaining between them. CDR3 length: 17 amino acids. The CDR3 loop reads CAWTVAGVGLSTGELFF. The CDR3 DNA is TGTGCCTGGACGGTAGCAGGGGTGGGGCTGAGCACCGGGGAGCTGTTTTTT. The complete variable domain, with remaining parts taken from reference TRBV30 and TRBJ2-2, reads SQTIHQWPATLVQPVGSPLSLECTVEGTSNPNLYWYRQAAGRGLQLLFYSVGIGQISSEVPQNLSASRPQDRQFILSSKKLLLSDSGFYLCAWTVAGVGLSTGELFFGEGSRLTVL.

The table lists this clonotype with a few counts. The chain recombines TRBV9 with TRBJ2-3, with 8 bases matching TRBD2. After removal of 4 bases from V and 0 bases from J, the junction contained 7 bases not matched to a gene. CDR1 is SGDLS, CDR2 YYNGEE, per germline. The CDR3 loop spans 16 amino acids. In nucleotides, the CDR3 is TGTGCCAGCAGCTCCCAAGCGGGAGAGAGCACAGATACGCAGTATTTT. Residues: CASSSQAGESTDTQYF. Using reference TRBV9 and TRBJ2-3 for the parts outside the CDR3, the full variable domain is DSGVTQTPKHLITATGQRVTLRCSPRSGDLSVYWYQQSLDQGLQFLIQYYNGEERAKGNILERFSAQQFPDLHSELNLSSLELGDSALYFCASSSQAGESTDTQYFGPGTRLTVL.

CDR3 amino acids: CSAARDSDNEQFF. CDR3 in DNA: TGCAGTGCAGCCCGGGACAGTGACAATGAGCAGTTCTTC. V is TRBV20-1 and J is TRBJ2-1; TRBD1 aligns across 7 bases. Germline V CDR1 and CDR2: DFQATT, SNEGSKA (reference sequence). J lost 5 bases, V lost 6 bases, and 7 bases had no gene match. The CDR3 contains 13 residues.

This chain uses TRBV27 with TRBJ1-2, with TRBD1 matching over 9 bases. V shed 5 bases and J 8 bases; nucleotides not matched to a gene: 6. This CDR3 is 13 amino acids long. CDR1 MNHEY and CDR2 SMNVEV come from the germline V gene (reference sequence). The CDR3 coding sequence is TGTGCCAGCAGTCCACAGGGGGCCGGAGGCTACACCTTC. Translating it yields CASSPQGAGGYTF.

This clonotype appeared many times. The chain has TRBV20-1 and TRBJ1-1, with a weak D call TRBD1 (5 bases). The CDR3 totals 16 residues. V lost 3 bases, J lost 2 bases, and 19 bases lay in between. Looked up from germline, CDR1 is DFQATT and CDR2 is SNEGSKA (reference sequence). The DNA of the CDR3 is TGCAGTGCTAGTCTCTTAATTAGGGGTGCAAACACTGAAGCTTTCTTT. It is translated as CSASLLIRGANTEAFF.

At least ten counts were recorded for this clonotype. The chain combines TRBV18 with TRBJ1-2; the D is unclear. The CDR3 has 14 amino acids. Germline V lookup: CDR1 KGHSH, CDR2 LQKENI. V was shortened by 5 bases and J by 8 bases, with 18 bases between the two germline ends. The chain's CDR3 is CASSAGSPIGGYTF. The CDR3 nucleotides are TGTGCCAGCTCAGCGGGATCCCCAATAGGCGGCTACACCTTC.

V gene TRBV7-9 combines with J gene TRBJ2-7, with D perhaps TRBD1 or TRBD2 (5 bases each). Per the germline V gene, CDR1 is SEHNR and CDR2 is FQNEAQ (reference sequence). Trimming took off 4 bases at V and 3 bases at J, with 13 bases between the two ends. The CDR3 is made up of 14 amino acids. DNA for the CDR3: TGTGCCAGCAGCTCCATGACTGGGGGCTACGAGCAGTACTTC. Translated: CASSSMTGGYEQYF. The full variable domain, completed using reference TRBV7-9 and TRBJ2-7, is DTGVSQNPRHKITKRGQNVTFRCDPISEHNRLYWYRQTLGQGPEFLTYFQNEAQLEKSRLLSDRFSAERPKGSFSTLEIQRTEQGDSAMYLCASSSMTGGYEQYFGPGTRLTVT.

This clonotype was counted between two and nine times. The V and J genes are TRBV4-1 and TRBJ2-7; D call uncertain. The CDR3 totals 13 residues. Germline CDR1 MGHRA, CDR2 YSYEKL. Trimming shortened V by 3 bases and J by 3 bases, and 9 bases separated the two germline ends. Written as DNA, the CDR3 is TGCGCCAGCAGCCATTACCCATTCTACGAGCAGTACTTC. Its protein product is CASSHYPFYEQYF.

This clonotype appeared many times. V and J are TRBV29-1 and TRBJ1-1; 9 bases are shared with TRBD1. This CDR3 region has 15 residues. The germline V gene encodes CDR1 SQVTM and CDR2 ANQGSEA. The trim removed 6 bases at V and 1 base at J, leaving 9 bases unmatched. The CDR3 is CSVLDRGLANTEAFF. In nucleotides, the CDR3 is TGCAGCGTCCTGGACAGGGGATTAGCGAACACTGAAGCTTTCTTT.

This clonotype was seen only a few times. The J gene is TRBJ2-7, the V gene TRBV20-1, with 7 bases matching TRBD2. Per germline, CDR1 DFQATT and CDR2 SNEGSKA (reference sequence). V lost 7 bases and J lost 4; bases outside the gene matches: 22. This CDR3 has 17 amino acids. As DNA, the CDR3 is TGCAGTGTTCTCCGGGGGGACTCGGTTAAGGGTTTTTACGAGCAGTACTTC. Translation: CSVLRGDSVKGFYEQYF.

This clonotype was counted many times. The V gene is TRBV7-9, the J gene TRBJ1-1, with D maybe TRBD1 (6 bases). The length of the CDR3 is 14 residues. The V end lost 5 bases, the J end lost 4 bases, and 14 bases lay between the germline ends. In germline, CDR1 is SEHNR, CDR2 FQNEAQ (reference sequence). The CDR3 region is CASSPFGGGTEAFF. The DNA for the CDR3 is TGTGCCAGCAGCCCCTTTGGAGGGGGCACTGAAGCTTTCTTT.

The chain recombines TRBV25-1 with TRBJ2-1, with 8 nucleotides matching TRBD2. CDR1 MGHDK and CDR2 SYGVNS come from the germline V gene. The CDR3 totals 14 residues. Losses at the gene ends were 3 bases for V and 6 bases for J; bases not matched to a gene: 4. DNA of the CDR3: TGTGCCAGCAGTGACCAGCGGGAGACCAATGAGCAGTTCTTC. Protein: CASSDQRETNEQFF.

This clonotype came up a few times. CDR3 sequence reads: CAWSVAVSNQPQHF. Here the CDR3 DNA reads TGTGCCTGGAGTGTAGCGGTGAGCAATCAGCCCCAGCATTTT. The chain employs TRBV30 and TRBJ1-5; D is ambiguous. V lost 0 bases to trimming and J lost 1 base, with 7 bases between them. Germline V lookup: CDR1 GTSNPN, CDR2 SVGIG (reference sequence). This CDR3 comprises 14 residues.

The sample holds a few counts of this clonotype. The V call is TRBV15, the J call TRBJ2-2, with 7 positions matching TRBD1. This CDR3 spans 16 amino acids. Trimming at V came to 2 bases and at J to 5 bases, leaving 8 bases not matched to a gene. Germline values: CDR1 LNHNV, CDR2 YYDKDF (reference sequence). CDR3 region: CATSRYRDSLTGELFF. In nucleotides, the CDR3 is TGTGCCACCAGCAGATACCGGGACAGTCTAACCGGGGAGCTGTTTTTT.

This clonotype was seen more than once but under ten times. The chain uses TRBV20-1 and TRBJ2-5, with a possible D match to TRBD2 (5 bases). The CDR3 is 13 amino acids. Germline values: CDR1 DFQATT, CDR2 SNEGSKA (reference sequence). V was pared by 3 bases and J by 2 bases, with 10 bases between. CDR3 amino acids: CSASISAQETQYF. CDR3 nucleotides: TGCAGTGCTAGCATTAGCGCGCAAGAGACCCAGTACTTC.

This clonotype showed up many times. The J gene is TRBJ1-1, the V gene TRBV12-3 or TRBV12-4; D is possibly TRBD1 (6 bases). V was trimmed by 2 bases and J by 2 bases, leaving 12 bases between them. CDR3 length: 15 residues. CDR3 sequence: CASSLFGQRNTEAFF. The CDR3, as DNA: TGTGCCAGCAGTTTATTTGGACAGAGAAACACTGAAGCTTTCTTT.

Notes on this clonotype: With a much larger clone just one base away, this may be a read error. This rearrangement joins TRBV29-1 to TRBJ1-1; D might be TRBD1 (5 bases). The CDR3 has 12 amino acids. Germline lookup yields CDR1 SQVTM and CDR2 ANQGSEA. The CDR3 loop is CNVRGDGTEAFF. The CDR3, as DNA: TGCAACGTCCGGGGGGACGGCACTGAAGCTTTCTTT.

This clonotype came up many times. The V and J genes are TRBV28 and TRBJ2-7; 9 bases align to TRBD2. Germline V CDR1 and CDR2: MDHEN, SYDVKM. The V segment lost 8 bases and the J segment 1 base; nucleotides outside the gene matches: 15. The length of the CDR3 is 17 residues. The CDR3 region is CASRPYEAGGRSYEQYF. The CDR3 coding sequence is TGTGCCAGCCGCCCCTACGAAGCGGGAGGTCGATCCTACGAGCAGTACTTC.